This TCR beta chain was retrieved from a study of blood T cell repertoires in COVID-19. This CDR3 spans 14 amino acids. Germline trimming cut 5 bases from V and 8 bases from J; bases unmatched to any gene: 9. The germline V gene has CDR1 SGHNT and CDR2 YENEEA. The assay was immunoSEQ multiplex PCR, and TCRdb's table has in-frame clones only and misses some. The sample records about 260,000 clones, 80% to 90% being singletons. The Seattle patients, enrolled during active infection, were followed longitudinally. V usage is TRBV11-3 and J usage is TRBJ1-3; 7 bases line up with TRBD1. The clonotype comes from a woman in her 70s with COVID-19, enrolled during active disease. Material: peripheral blood. CDR3 coding DNA: TGTGCCAGCAGCACCGGACAGGAAGGACACACCATATATTTT. Translation gives CASSTGQEGHTIYF.